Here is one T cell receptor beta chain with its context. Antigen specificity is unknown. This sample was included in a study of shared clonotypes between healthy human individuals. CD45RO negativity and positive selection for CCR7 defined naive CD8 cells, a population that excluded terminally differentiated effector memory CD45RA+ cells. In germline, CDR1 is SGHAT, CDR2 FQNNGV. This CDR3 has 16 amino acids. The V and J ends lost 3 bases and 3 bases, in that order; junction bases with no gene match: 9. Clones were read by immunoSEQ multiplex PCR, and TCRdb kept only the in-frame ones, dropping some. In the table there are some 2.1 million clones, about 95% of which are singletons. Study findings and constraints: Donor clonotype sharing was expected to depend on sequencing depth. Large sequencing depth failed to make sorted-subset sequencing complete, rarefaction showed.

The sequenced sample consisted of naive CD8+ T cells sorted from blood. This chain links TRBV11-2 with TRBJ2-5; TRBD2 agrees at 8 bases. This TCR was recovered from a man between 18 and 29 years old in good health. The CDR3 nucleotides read TGTGCCAGCAGCTTCCAATTTAGCGGGGCGGAAGAGACCCAGTACTTC. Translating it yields CASSFQFSGAEETQYF.